The rows below give T cell receptor beta chains drawn from one sample of a study of OX40 agonist ivuxolimab in advanced cancers. Sequencing used immunoSEQ multiplex PCR; TCRdb keeps in-frame clones, though not all of them. The data show around 22,000 clones, about 85% seen once. The specimen comprised CD4+ or CD8+ T cells sorted from blood, sampled in a trial of the OX40 agonist ivuxolimab. Source of these receptors: an adult with an advanced solid tumor such as melanoma, head and neck, liver or kidney cancer. Each CDR3 is given with its conserved first and last residue. D genes are given only for firm matches. Clone size appears in some rows only: once, few, many, or a class for an expanded clone.

clone_size d_call j_call v_call cdr3_nt cdr3_aa
. TRBD1 TRBJ2-7 TRBV11-3 TGTGCCAGCAGCGTCTCCTCCGGGACAGGGGGCTCCTACGAGCAGTACTTC CASSVSSGTGGSYEQYF
once . TRBJ2-7 TRBV11-3 TGTGCCAGCAGCTTAGAATACGAGCAGTACTTT CASSLEYEQYF
. TRBD2 TRBJ2-3 TRBV7-8 TGTGCCAGCAGCCCTGAGCGGGGATTTAGCACAGATACGCAGTATTTT CASSPERGFSTDTQYF
. . TRBJ2-7 TRBV6-5 TGTGCCAGCACCCCCAGCGCGTCCTACGAGCAGTACTTC CASTPSASYEQYF
few TRBD2 TRBJ2-7 TRBV6-5 TGTGCCAGCAGGCTCACTAGCGCGGCGTCCTACGAGCAGTACTTC CASRLTSAASYEQYF
. TRBD2 TRBJ2-3 TRBV19 TGTGCCAGTAGTATGCCCAGCGGGGTTCCAGATACGCAGTATTTT CASSMPSGVPDTQYF
once TRBD2 TRBJ2-3 TRBV5-4 TGTGCCAGCAGCCCCAAAGCGGGGAGCACAGATACGCAGTATTTT CASSPKAGSTDTQYF
. TRBD1 TRBJ2-5 TRBV18 TGTGCCAGCTCACCCCAGATCGTAGGGGGCGCGGGAGAGACCCAGTACTTC CASSPQIVGGAGETQYF
. . TRBJ2-2 TRBV11-2 TGTGCCAGCAGCTTAGGTCAGGCGAACACCGGGGAGCTGTTTTTT CASSLGQANTGELFF
. . TRBJ1-1 TRBV10-3 TGTGCCATCAGTGGACACACTGAAGCTTTCTTT CAISGHTEAFF
. . TRBJ2-5 TRBV30 TGTGCCTGGAGTGATCAGGGGACGGAGACCCAGTACTTC CAWSDQGTETQYF
few TRBD1 TRBJ1-1 TRBV19 TGTGCCAGTACCTTTCCCTCCAGGGGGATTAACACTGAAGCTTTCTTT CASTFPSRGINTEAFF
. . TRBJ2-1 TRBV27 TGTGCCAGCAGTTTTATCGAGGGCTCCTACAATGAGCAGTTCTTC CASSFIEGSYNEQFF
once . TRBJ2-7 TRBV19 TGTGCCAGTAGTAGACCAGGGACAGCGGGGGAGCAGTACTTC CASSRPGTAGEQYF
. . TRBJ1-4 TRBV4-1 TGCGCCAGCAGCCATAACACCGGGGGCAGTGAAAAACTGTTTTTT CASSHNTGGSEKLFF
. TRBD1 TRBJ1-1 TRBV30 TGTGCCTGGAGTGTGGGGGACAGGGGGGCTGAAGCTTTCTTT CAWSVGDRGAEAFF
. . TRBJ1-1 TRBV13 TGTGCCAGCAGCTTAGATCTGAACACTGAAGCTTTCTTT CASSLDLNTEAFF
. TRBD2 TRBJ2-3 TRBV5-1 TGCGCCAGCAGCTTGGGTAGCGGGAGGGCCATGGAAGATACGCAGTATTTT CASSLGSGRAMEDTQYF
. . TRBJ2-1 TRBV2 TGTGCCAGCAGGGGGGCCTGGGCGGCGACCTACAATGAGCAGTTCTTC CASRGAWAATYNEQFF
. TRBD2 TRBJ2-5 TRBV7-2 TGTGCCAGCAGCTCTGGGCGAGCGGGGGGGCCTGGGCAAGAGACCCAGTACTTC CASSSGRAGGPGQETQYF
once TRBD1 TRBJ1-2 TRBV10-3 TGTGCCATCAGTGATCTCGGACAGGGTGTCACCTTC CAISDLGQGVTF
. . TRBJ2-2 TRBV18 TGTGCCAGCTCACCCCTGGACGCCGGGGAGCTGTTTTTT CASSPLDAGELFF
. TRBD1 TRBJ2-7 TRBV5-6 TGTGCCAGCAGCTTGGTGGGACAGGGAGCCTACGAGCAGTACTTC CASSLVGQGAYEQYF
. . TRBJ1-1 TRBV9 TGTGCCAGCAGCCCAGTTCCGAACACTGAAGCTTTCTTT CASSPVPNTEAFF
. TRBD1 TRBJ1-6 TRBV5-4 TGTGCCAGCAGCACCGGACAGGGCCTGGATTCACCCCTCCACTTT CASSTGQGLDSPLHF
few . TRBJ1-1 TRBV2 TGTGCCAGCAGACCGGACTCGACGAACACTGAAGCTTTCTTT CASRPDSTNTEAFF
. TRBD1 TRBJ1-5 TRBV6-6 TGTGCCAGCAGCCTCTATCAGGGGGCCAATCAGCCCCAGCATTTT CASSLYQGANQPQHF
few TRBD2 TRBJ2-1 TRBV5-5 TGTGCCAGCAGCCCGAACCTAGCGGGATACAATGAGCAGTTCTTC CASSPNLAGYNEQFF
once . TRBJ1-1 TRBV5-6 TGTGCCAGCAGTCGGGTGGGGAACACTGAAGCTTTCTTT CASSRVGNTEAFF
few . TRBJ2-2 TRBV2 TGTGCCAGCAGGGGGCGAGCGAACACCGGGGAGCTGTTTTTT CASRGRANTGELFF
. . TRBJ2-7 TRBV29-1 TGCAGCGTCGCCGATGACACAGCCTACGAGCAGTACTTC CSVADDTAYEQYF
. . TRBJ2-6 TRBV10-3 TGTGCCACGGGAGAACCCCTGGTTGGGGCCAACGTCCTGACTTTC CATGEPLVGANVLTF
. TRBD1 TRBJ1-1 TRBV29-1 TGCAGCGTTGAACAGGGGGCAGACACTGAAGCTTTCTTT CSVEQGADTEAFF
. . TRBJ2-7 TRBV6-5 TGTGCCAGCAGTTCCACCACCTACGAGCAGTACTTC CASSSTTYEQYF
. . TRBJ2-3 TRBV10-3 TGTGCCATCAGTGAGTCGTCACTAGGGTCGCAGTATTTT CAISESSLGSQYF
. . TRBJ2-7 TRBV18 TGTGCCAGCTCACCACGGGGGGTCGAGCAGTACTTC CASSPRGVEQYF
. . TRBJ2-5 TRBV9 TGTGCCAGCAGCGTAGGGGTCCAAGAGACCCAGTACTTC CASSVGVQETQYF
. TRBD1 TRBJ1-2 TRBV19 TGTGCCAGTAGTGTGGACAGGGGGAAGAGCTACACCTTC CASSVDRGKSYTF
once . TRBJ2-1 TRBV7-2 TGTGCCAGCACCATGGTCTACAATGAGCAGTTCTTC CASTMVYNEQFF
. . TRBJ2-2 TRBV7-2 TGTGCCAGCAGCTTAGTGAGGGAGCTGTTTTTT CASSLVRELFF
. . TRBJ2-5 TRBV19 TGTGCCAGTAGTAGCGGGCGTGGGGGAGAGACCCAGTACTTC CASSSGRGGETQYF
. . TRBJ2-3 TRBV5-5 TGTGCCAGCTTCCCCAGGGATTACACAGATACGCAGTATTTT CASFPRDYTDTQYF
. TRBD1 TRBJ2-3 TRBV29-1 TGCAGCGTTCCGACAGGGAAATTGCCTAGCACAGATACGCAGTATTTT CSVPTGKLPSTDTQYF
once . TRBJ2-7 TRBV19 TGTGCCAGTAGTATGCTTGGGAGAAACTCCTACGAGCAGTACTTC CASSMLGRNSYEQYF
once . TRBJ1-3 TRBV2 TGTGCCAGCAACGAAGGGACTCCTGGAAACACCATATATTTT CASNEGTPGNTIYF
. TRBD1 TRBJ2-7 TRBV5-5 TGTGCCAGCAGCTCAAGCTCGACAGGGGGATCCTACGAGCAGTACTTC CASSSSSTGGSYEQYF
once . TRBJ2-3 TRBV6-6 TGTGCCAGCAGTCCATCGTTGGATACGCAGTATTTT CASSPSLDTQYF
. . TRBJ2-6 TRBV7-3 TGTGCCAGCAGCTTAGGGGACCCTGGGGCCAACGTCCTGACTTTC CASSLGDPGANVLTF